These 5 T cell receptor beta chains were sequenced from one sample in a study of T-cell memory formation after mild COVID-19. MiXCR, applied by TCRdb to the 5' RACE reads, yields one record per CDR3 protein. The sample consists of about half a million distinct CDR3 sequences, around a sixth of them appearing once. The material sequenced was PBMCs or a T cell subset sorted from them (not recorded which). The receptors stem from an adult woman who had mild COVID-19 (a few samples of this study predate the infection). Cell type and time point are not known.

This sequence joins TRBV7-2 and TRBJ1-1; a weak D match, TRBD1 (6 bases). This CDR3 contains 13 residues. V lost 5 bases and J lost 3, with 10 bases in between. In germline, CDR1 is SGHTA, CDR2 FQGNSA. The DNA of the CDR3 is TGTGCCAGCAGCCTCCACAGGGACACTGAAGCTTTCTTT. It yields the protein CASSLHRDTEAFF.

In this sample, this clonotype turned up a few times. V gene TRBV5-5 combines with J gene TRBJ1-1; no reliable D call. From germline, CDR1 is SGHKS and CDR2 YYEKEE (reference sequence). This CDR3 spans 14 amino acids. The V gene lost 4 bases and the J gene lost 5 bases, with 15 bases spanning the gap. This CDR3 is CASSGGPLGTEAFF. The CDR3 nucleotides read TGTGCCAGCAGCGGCGGGCCCCTAGGGACTGAAGCTTTCTTT.

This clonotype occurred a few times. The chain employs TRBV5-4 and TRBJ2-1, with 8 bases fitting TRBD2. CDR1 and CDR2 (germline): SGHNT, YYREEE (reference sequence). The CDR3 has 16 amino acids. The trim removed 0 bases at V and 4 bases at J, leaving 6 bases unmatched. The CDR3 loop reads CASSLGGASGYNEQFF. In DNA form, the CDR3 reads TGTGCCAGCAGCTTGGGTGGGGCTAGCGGGTACAATGAGCAGTTCTTC.

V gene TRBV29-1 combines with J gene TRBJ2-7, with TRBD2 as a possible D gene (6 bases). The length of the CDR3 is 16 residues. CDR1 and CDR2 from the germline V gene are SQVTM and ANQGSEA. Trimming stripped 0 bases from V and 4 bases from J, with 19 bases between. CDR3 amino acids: CSVEEGGDGRDYEQYF. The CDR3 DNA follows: TGCAGCGTTGAAGAGGGGGGAGACGGACGAGATTACGAGCAGTACTTC.

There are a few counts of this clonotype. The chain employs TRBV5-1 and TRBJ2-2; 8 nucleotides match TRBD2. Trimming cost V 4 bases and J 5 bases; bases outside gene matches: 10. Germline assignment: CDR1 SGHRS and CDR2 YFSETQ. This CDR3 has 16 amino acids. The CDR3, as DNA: TGCGCCAGCAGCATCACCGGGACTAGTGGGACCGGGGAGCTGTTTTTT. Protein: CASSITGTSGTGELFF.